Each of the 24 T cell receptor beta chains below was sequenced from the same sample in a study of Ad26.COV2.S vaccination and SARS-CoV-2 variants. Treatment specified: some 19 received Ad26.COV2.S at low or high dose, single or two shots; several received placebo; per-sample allocation not given. Sample collection was performed on day 63 after the first vaccine or placebo injection. Sequenced by immunoSEQ multiplex PCR; TCRdb stores in-frame clones only, minus some. The repertoire holds roughly 300,000 clones, with about 89% as singletons. The specimen was peripheral blood, collected in a trial of Ad26.COV2.S vaccine versus placebo. These receptors came from a person aged 18-60 years who received the Ad26.COV2.S COVID-19 vaccine or a placebo.

In its sample, this clone was seen once. The V gene is TRBV5-1, the J gene TRBJ1-1, with D perhaps TRBD1 (5 bases). Germline CDR1 and CDR2: SGHRS and YFSETQ. The ends were cut back, 4 bases at V and 1 base at J, with 14 bases in the middle. This CDR3 comprises 15 residues. CDR3 loop: CASSPPIDRNTEAFF. CDR3 nucleotide sequence: TGCGCCAGCAGCCCCCCGATCGACAGGAACACTGAAGCTTTCTTT.

In its sample, this clone was seen once. This chain connects TRBV28 to TRBJ2-7; the D is unclear. The CDR3 is made up of 13 amino acids. CDR1 and CDR2 (germline): MDHEN, SYDVKM. Trimming left V 6 bases short and J 2 bases short, with 11 bases between. CDR3 residues: CASRQGNPYEQYF. Here the CDR3 DNA reads TGTGCCAGCAGGCAAGGGAACCCCTACGAGCAGTACTTC.

The chain combines TRBV6-5 with TRBJ1-2; TRBD1 matches at 7 bases. Germline V gives CDR1 MNHEY, CDR2 SVGAGI. The CDR3 is made up of 14 amino acids. After removal of 4 bases from V and 8 bases from J, the junction contained 10 bases not matched to a gene. CDR3 bases: TGTGCCAGCAGTTGGGACAGCACAGGGAGGGGCTACACCTTC. Protein product: CASSWDSTGRGYTF.

CDR3 region: CAISERDRGGSPLHF. As DNA, the CDR3 is TGTGCCATCAGTGAGCGGGACAGGGGTGGTTCACCCCTCCACTTT. The chain has TRBV10-3 and TRBJ1-6, with TRBD1 matching 10 bases. The CDR3 spans 15 residues. Germline V gene lookup returns CDR1 ENHRY and CDR2 SYGVKD. Germline trimming cut 2 bases from V and 9 bases from J; bases unmatched to any gene: 4.

V and J are TRBV4-3 and TRBJ2-5; D remains ambiguous. The V end was cut by 0 bases, the J end by 5 bases, with 13 bases between. The V gene's germline CDR1 is LGHNA and CDR2 YSLEER. The CDR3 spans 15 residues. The DNA of the CDR3 is TGCGCCAGCAGCCAAGAGTACAGAGGTCTGGAGACCCAGTACTTC. Its translation: CASSQEYRGLETQYF.

This clone was seen a handful of times. This sequence joins TRBV7-8 and TRBJ2-7; 7 positions agree with TRBD1. After removal of 10 bases from V and 2 bases from J, the junction contained 5 bases not matched to a gene. The CDR3 loop spans 12 amino acids. The germline CDR1 and CDR2 sequences are SGHVS and FQNEAQ. CDR3 protein: CATSGQTYEQYF. CDR3 DNA sequence: TGTGCCACCTCGGGACAGACCTACGAGCAGTACTTC.

The J gene is TRBJ2-1, the V gene TRBV15; 9 bases map to TRBD1. The CDR3 totals 14 residues. CDR1 and CDR2 from the germline V gene are LNHNV and YYDKDF (reference sequence). Trimming cost V 8 bases and J 8 bases; bases outside gene matches: 10. The CDR3 protein is CATLPGQGGDEQFF. The DNA for the CDR3 is TGTGCCACCTTACCGGGACAGGGCGGGGATGAGCAGTTCTTC.

The chain carries TRBV4-3 and TRBJ2-2; 9 bases are shared with TRBD1. Germline lookup yields CDR1 LGHNA and CDR2 YSLEER. After removal of 4 bases from V and 7 bases from J, the junction contained 4 bases not matched to a gene. The CDR3 is made up of 14 amino acids. The CDR3 region has the DNA TGCGCCAGCAGCCGGACAGGGGTTGACGGGGAGCTGTTTTTT. Translated, it gives CASSRTGVDGELFF.

This clone was recorded only once. The chain couples TRBV5-1 to TRBJ1-3; unclear D gene. CDR1 is SGHRS and CDR2 is YFSETQ in the germline V gene. The CDR3 extends over 16 amino acids. The V end lost 4 bases, the J end lost 0 bases, and 14 bases lay between the germline ends. CDR3 loop: CASSPDTGPSGNTIYF. DNA of the CDR3: TGCGCCAGCAGCCCTGACACCGGGCCCTCTGGAAACACCATATATTTT.

In the case of this clone: This sample includes further DNA sequences coding for the same CDR3. This chain uses TRBV20-1 with TRBJ2-7, with D unresolved. V shed 1 base and J shed 3 bases, with 4 bases lying between them. CDR3 length equals 11 residues. Germline V gene data show CDR1 as DFQATT and CDR2 as SNEGSKA (reference sequence). The CDR3 region has the DNA TGCAGTGCTAGAGCTGGCTACGAGCAGTACTTC. Protein: CSARAGYEQYF.

The chain uses TRBV28 and TRBJ1-1; D unclear. The germline V gene encodes CDR1 MDHEN and CDR2 SYDVKM. The CDR3 is made up of 16 amino acids. Trimming cost V 5 bases and J 0 bases, with 16 bases left between them. The CDR3 spells CASSPSGPWMNTEAFF. The CDR3 DNA reads TGTGCCAGCAGTCCTTCGGGCCCATGGATGAACACTGAAGCTTTCTTT. Together with reference TRBV28 and TRBJ1-1, the CDR3 gives the full variable domain: DVKVTQSSRYLVKRTGEKVFLECVQDMDHENMFWYRQDPGLGLRLIYFSYDVKMKEKGDIPEGYSVSREKKERFSLILESASTNQTSMYLCASSPSGPWMNTEAFFGQGTRLTVV.

The chain employs TRBV10-3 and TRBJ2-5; 10 nucleotides line up with TRBD2. The CDR3 runs 14 residues. V was clipped by 4 bases and J by 3 bases; unmatched bases: 2. Germline CDR1 and CDR2: ENHRY and SYGVKD. CDR3 coding DNA: TGTGCCATCAGTGCCGGACTAGCGGAAGAGACCCAGTACTTC. Its protein product is CAISAGLAEETQYF.

This clone occurred a few times. The rearrangement links TRBV4-2 to TRBJ2-7, with TRBD2 matching over 8 bases. Germline CDR1 and CDR2: LGHNA and YNFKEQ. Unmatched junction bases numbered 6, after V lost 0 bases and J lost 2 bases. The CDR3 is 16 residues long. CDR3 region: CASSQDPGTSAYEQYF. CDR3 coding DNA: TGTGCCAGCAGCCAAGACCCCGGGACTAGTGCCTACGAGCAGTACTTC.

The V and J genes are TRBV27 and TRBJ1-2, with D maybe TRBD1 (5 bases). From germline, CDR1 is MNHEY and CDR2 SMNVEV (reference sequence). V dropped 5 bases and J dropped 2 bases, with 12 bases sitting between them. This CDR3 has 14 amino acids. The CDR3 loop is CASSEAQGNYGYTF. CDR3 coding DNA: TGTGCCAGCAGTGAAGCCCAGGGAAACTATGGCTACACCTTC.

This clone was observed once. The J gene is TRBJ2-2, the V gene TRBV6-6; D not certain. Trimming pared 5 bases from V and 0 bases from J, leaving 10 bases between. Germline-derived CDR1 and CDR2 are MNHNY and SVGAGI (reference sequence). This CDR3 is 15 amino acids long. The CDR3 DNA follows: TGTGCCAGCAGTCCTAGGCCGCCGAACACCGGGGAGCTGTTTTTT. Its translation is CASSPRPPNTGELFF.

This chain uses TRBV19 with TRBJ1-4, with 7 bases matching TRBD1. V lost 8 bases and J lost 3; bases outside the gene matches: 3. The CDR3 loop spans 13 amino acids. CDR1 is LNHDA and CDR2 is SQIVND in the germline V gene (reference sequence). The CDR3: CASRDRANEKLFF. Here the CDR3 DNA reads TGTGCCAGTCGAGACAGGGCTAATGAAAAACTGTTTTTT. Full variable domain (remainder filled in from reference TRBV19 and TRBJ1-4): DGGITQSPKYLFRKEGQNVTLSCEQNLNHDAMYWYRQDPGQGLRLIYYSQIVNDFQKGDIAEGYSVSREKKESFPLTVTSAQKNPTAFYLCASRDRANEKLFFGSGTQLSVL.

This clone was observed a single time. The chain is built from TRBV6-5 and TRBJ2-5; TRBD1 matches 7 bases. This CDR3 has 14 residues. Per the germline V gene, CDR1 is MNHEY and CDR2 is SVGAGI. J gave up 5 bases and V 4 bases, and 7 bases lay outside the gene matches. The CDR3 protein is CASSSAGGWETQYF. CDR3 in DNA: TGTGCCAGCAGTTCTGCAGGGGGTTGGGAGACCCAGTACTTC.

The gene calls are TRBV5-6 and TRBJ2-5; 9 nucleotides match TRBD1. This CDR3 has 14 residues. Losses at the gene ends were 1 base for V and 8 bases for J; bases not matched to a gene: 6. Germline CDR1 reads SGHDT; CDR2 reads YYEEEE. This chain's CDR3 is CASSLTGGPVTQYF. In DNA, the CDR3 is TGTGCCAGCAGCTTGACAGGGGGCCCGGTAACCCAGTACTTC.

The CDR3 loop is CASSSGLAGPYEQYF. In nucleotides, the CDR3 is TGTGCCAGCAGCTCGGGACTAGCGGGACCCTACGAGCAGTACTTC. This chain links TRBV11-2 with TRBJ2-7; 13 bases are shared with TRBD2. The CDR3 contains 15 residues. Germline assignment: CDR1 SGHAT and CDR2 FQNNGV. Unmatched junction bases numbered 2, after V lost 4 bases and J lost 2 bases.

The chain recombines TRBV5-1 with TRBJ2-7; 9 bases agree with TRBD1. This CDR3 is 13 amino acids long. V gave up 0 bases and J gave up 8 bases; unmatched junction bases: 3. Looked up from germline, CDR1 is SGHRS and CDR2 is YFSETQ. The CDR3, as DNA: TGCGCCAGCAGCTTGGGTACAGGGGGCAAGCAGTACTTC. Amino acid sequence: CASSLGTGGKQYF.

J is TRBJ2-5 and V is TRBV3-1 (or the pseudogene TRBV3-2), with D hard to call. V shed 2 bases and J shed 5 bases, with 6 bases lying between them. The CDR3 sequence is 12 residues long. Germline V gene data show CDR1 as LGHDT and CDR2 as YNNKEL (reference sequence). CDR3 nucleotides: TGTGCCAGCAGCCAACCGAGGGAGACCCAGTACTTC. Translation gives CASSQPRETQYF.

This clone showed up just once. The chain uses TRBV9 and TRBJ2-5; TRBD1 aligns across 8 bases. Germline V gene data show CDR1 as SGDLS and CDR2 as YYNGEE. The CDR3 consists of 13 residues. Unmatched junction bases numbered 4, after V lost 0 bases and J lost 9 bases. In DNA form, the CDR3 reads TGTGCCAGCAGCGTAGGGGACAGGAGCCCCCAGTACTTC. Protein sequence: CASSVGDRSPQYF.

V gene TRBV7-8 combines with J gene TRBJ1-1; the D is unclear. V lost 2 bases and J lost 1, with 11 bases in between. Germline CDR1 reads SGHVS; CDR2 reads FQNEAQ. The CDR3 contains 15 residues. CDR3 amino acids: CASSLSSRGNTEAFF. The CDR3 DNA sequence: TGTGCCAGCAGCTTAAGCAGCCGTGGGAACACTGAAGCTTTCTTT.

The rearrangement links TRBV27 to TRBJ2-2; 7 positions agree with TRBD1. Trimming removed 4 bases from V and 0 bases from J; junction bases left unmatched: 5. Germline CDR1 MNHEY, CDR2 SMNVEV (reference sequence). CDR3 length: 16 amino acids. CDR3 bases: TGTGCCAGCAGTTCAGGGGACAGCGCGAACACCGGGGAGCTGTTTTTT. This sequence encodes CASSSGDSANTGELFF.